Shown below are 14 T cell receptor beta chains from a single sample sequenced in a study of blood T cell repertoires in COVID-19. Sequenced by immunoSEQ multiplex PCR; TCRdb stores in-frame clones only, minus some. The sample contains tens of thousands of clones, 79% of which appear only once. Sequenced: peripheral blood. These receptor sequences come from a man in his sixties with active or convalescent COVID-19.

The rearrangement joins TRBV19 to TRBJ2-5; D is ambiguous. CDR3 length: 18 amino acids. V lost 1 base to trimming and J lost 0 bases, with 18 bases between them. CDR1 is LNHDA, CDR2 SQIVND, per germline (reference sequence). CDR3 region: CASSIVWASASYQETQYF. CDR3 nucleotide sequence: TGTGCCAGTAGTATAGTGTGGGCCAGTGCGTCATACCAAGAGACCCAGTACTTC.

This chain uses TRBV5-5 with TRBJ2-3; D unclear. Germline V gene lookup returns CDR1 SGHKS and CDR2 YYEKEE (reference sequence). The V end lost 1 base, the J end lost 6 bases, and 6 bases lay between the germline ends. The CDR3 has 12 amino acids. The CDR3 DNA follows: TGTGCCAGCAGCTTGACCCAGGATACGCAGTATTTT. Its protein product is CASSLTQDTQYF.

The J gene is TRBJ2-1, the V gene TRBV2, with 12 nucleotides matching TRBD1. The J segment lost 8 bases and the V segment lost 8 bases, leaving 10 bases of the junction unmatched. The CDR3 loop spans 15 amino acids. The germline gives CDR1 SNHLY, CDR2 FYNNEI. CDR3 sequence reads: CASAPGTGGSYEQFF. The CDR3 DNA reads as TGTGCCAGCGCGCCCGGGACAGGGGGCTCATATGAGCAGTTCTTC.

The table lists this clone with a few counts. This rearrangement joins TRBV20-1 to TRBJ2-2, with TRBD2 identical over 10 bases. CDR1 DFQATT and CDR2 SNEGSKA come from the germline V gene (reference sequence). The CDR3 consists of 16 residues. J was trimmed by 6 bases and V by 3 bases; bases with no gene match: 10. CDR3 protein: CSASRSSGGLPGELFF. The CDR3 bases are TGCAGTGCTAGTCGGTCTAGCGGGGGTTTGCCCGGGGAGCTGTTTTTT.

The CDR3 loop reads CASSQLTSGVNEQFF. In DNA, the CDR3 is TGTGCCAGCAGCCAATTGACTAGCGGGGTCAATGAGCAGTTCTTC. The genes are TRBV4-2 and TRBJ2-1; TRBD2 matches at 11 bases. The germline gives CDR1 LGHNA, CDR2 YNFKEQ. The CDR3 extends over 15 amino acids. V shed 2 bases and J 6 bases; nucleotides not matched to a gene: 3.

The chain uses TRBV28 and TRBJ1-1; 7 bases align to TRBD1. J gave up 1 base and V 3 bases, and 5 bases lay outside the gene matches. Germline CDR1 MDHEN, CDR2 SYDVKM. The CDR3 is made up of 15 amino acids. As DNA, the CDR3 is TGTGCCAGCAGTTTGGGGGACAGAGGGAACACTGAAGCTTTCTTT. This translates into CASSLGDRGNTEAFF.

This clone occurred a few times. The gene calls are TRBV5-1 and TRBJ1-6; maybe TRBD1 (5 bases). Trimming left V 0 bases short and J 5 bases short, with 15 bases between. The CDR3 contains 17 residues. Per the germline V gene, CDR1 is SGHRS and CDR2 is YFSETQ. CDR3: CASSLDQGIENNSPLHF. The CDR3 DNA reads TGCGCCAGCAGCTTGGATCAGGGTATCGAGAATAATTCACCCCTCCACTTT.

The CDR3 DNA sequence: TGTGCCAGCAGTTACTCTAGGACTGTAACGAGCTCCTACAATGAGCAGTTCTTC. Protein product: CASSYSRTVTSSYNEQFF. The V gene is TRBV6-2 or TRBV6-3, the J gene TRBJ2-1; tentatively, D is TRBD2 (5 bases). The germline CDR1 and CDR2 sequences are MNHEY and SVGEGT. Trimming left V 0 bases short and J 0 bases short, with 15 bases between. This CDR3 region has 18 residues.

This clone was seen a single time. The chain recombines TRBV7-3 with TRBJ2-1; 8 bases map to TRBD1. V was pared by 5 bases and J by 3 bases, with 6 bases of the junction left unmatched. The CDR3 runs 15 residues. The germline CDR1 and CDR2 sequences are SGHTA and FQGTGA. In DNA form, the CDR3 reads TGTGCCAGCAGCCAGGACAGGGCGGACTACAATGAGCAGTTCTTC. As protein: CASSQDRADYNEQFF.

This clone was counted once. V gene TRBV4-1 combines with J gene TRBJ2-1; D gene ambiguous. V gave up 3 bases and J gave up 4 bases, with 13 bases separating them. The CDR3 sequence is 15 residues long. In germline, CDR1 is MGHRA, CDR2 YSYEKL. The CDR3 sequence is CASSHPLGAYNEQFF. For the CDR3, the DNA is TGCGCCAGCAGCCATCCCCTCGGAGCGTACAATGAGCAGTTCTTC.

This rearrangement joins TRBV3-1 (or the pseudogene TRBV3-2) to TRBJ2-3, with TRBD2 matching 14 bases. Germline values: CDR1 LGHDT, CDR2 YNNKEL (reference sequence). This CDR3 region has 18 residues. After removal of 4 bases from V and 4 bases from J, the junction contained 10 bases not matched to a gene. CDR3 residues: CASSPRRTSGGLPDTQYF. The CDR3 nucleotides are TGTGCCAGCAGCCCCCGACGGACTAGCGGGGGGTTGCCAGATACGCAGTATTTT.

J is TRBJ2-2 and V is TRBV7-9, with 8 bases that match TRBD1. Germline CDR1 and CDR2: SEHNR and FQNEAQ (reference sequence). Trimming took 5 bases from V and 1 from J; bases not matched to a gene: 3. This CDR3 has 15 residues. The CDR3 DNA is TGTGCCAGCAGCCCGGGGACAGGGAACACCGGGGAGCTGTTTTTT. Translated: CASSPGTGNTGELFF.

This chain links TRBV28 with TRBJ1-5, with D possibly TRBD1 on 6 matching bases. The CDR3 contains 13 residues. The ends were cut back, 3 bases at V and 9 bases at J, with 12 bases in the middle. Germline V gene sequence: CDR1 MDHEN, CDR2 SYDVKM. CDR3 sequence (DNA): TGTGCCAGCAGTTTTCCAGGGGTTTGGCCCCAGCATTTT. Translation: CASSFPGVWPQHF.

This clone was observed once. V gene TRBV7-8 combines with J gene TRBJ2-7, with 10 nucleotides matching TRBD2. This CDR3 is 15 amino acids long. Trimming cost V 3 bases and J 5 bases; bases outside gene matches: 7. Germline assignment: CDR1 SGHVS and CDR2 FQNEAQ. The CDR3 reads CASSFRRLAGDEQYF. The CDR3 bases are TGTGCCAGCAGCTTCCGCCGGCTAGCGGGGGACGAGCAGTACTTC.